Following are 8 T cell receptor beta chains from one sample sequenced in a study of cytomegalovirus exposure and HLA in healthy donors. This PCR relied on a set of 60 Vbeta primers and 13 Jbeta primers. The method was immunoSEQ multiplex PCR; TCRdb's version includes in-frame clones alone and lacks a portion of them. The data show some 160,000 clones, roughly 88% seen once. Sequencing used PBMCs. Receptor source: a woman aged 18-35 years in good health and CMV-seronegative.

The chain links TRBV30 to TRBJ2-7; 8 nucleotides agree with TRBD1. The germline V gene encodes CDR1 GTSNPN and CDR2 SVGIG (reference sequence). The CDR3 loop spans 13 amino acids. Unmatched junction bases numbered 4, after V lost 0 bases and J lost 6 bases. The CDR3: CAWSVRTGGEQYF. CDR3 nucleotides: TGTGCCTGGAGTGTCCGAACAGGGGGCGAGCAGTACTTC.

The V call is TRBV25-1, the J call TRBJ1-2; 11 bases line up with TRBD1. CDR1 is MGHDK, CDR2 SYGVNS, per germline. Trimming at V came to 6 bases and at J to 4 bases, leaving 7 bases not matched to a gene. The CDR3 loop spans 15 amino acids. In DNA, the CDR3 is TGTGCCAGCAGGGAGGCCGGGACAGGGGGCTATGGCTACACCTTC. Its protein is CASREAGTGGYGYTF.

The rearrangement uses TRBV27 and TRBJ2-1; D unresolved. V shed 4 bases and J shed 0 bases, with 13 bases lying between them. The CDR3 is made up of 16 amino acids. CDR1 and CDR2 (germline): MNHEY, SMNVEV (reference sequence). The CDR3 sequence: CASSSTFSSSYNEQFF. The CDR3 region has the DNA TGTGCCAGCAGTTCCACCTTTTCGAGCTCCTACAATGAGCAGTTCTTC.

This clone has a handful of counts. This chain links TRBV11-2 with TRBJ2-5; maybe TRBD2 (5 bases). The CDR3 totals 11 residues. The germline V gene encodes CDR1 SGHAT and CDR2 FQNNGV. Trimming cost V 7 bases and J 6 bases, with 9 bases left between them. The CDR3 loop reads CASTGRKTQYF. The CDR3 region has the DNA TGTGCCAGCACGGGAAGGAAGACCCAGTACTTC.

The genes are TRBV30 and TRBJ2-5, with 11 bases fitting TRBD2. This CDR3 is built from 15 residues. With 5 bases clipped from V and 1 base from J, the junction kept 6 bases outside the gene matches. From germline, CDR1 is GTSNPN and CDR2 SVGIG (reference sequence). The CDR3 coding sequence is TGTGCCTGGGGCTTGGGACTAGCGGCCCAAGAGACCCAGTACTTC. Translating it yields CAWGLGLAAQETQYF.

The chain is built from TRBV5-1 and TRBJ1-4, with a tentative D call TRBD1 (6 bases). Germline CDR1 SGHRS, CDR2 YFSETQ. The CDR3 length is 16 residues. Trimming pared 3 bases from V and 4 bases from J, leaving 16 bases between. This chain's CDR3 is CASSWDGAGVNEKLFF. The CDR3 nucleotides read TGCGCCAGCAGCTGGGACGGGGCAGGGGTTAATGAAAAACTGTTTTTT. The complete variable domain, with remaining parts taken from reference TRBV5-1 and TRBJ1-4, reads KAGVTQTPRYLIKTRGQQVTLSCSPISGHRSVSWYQQTPGQGLQFLFEYFSETQRNKGNFPGRFSGRQFSNSRSEMNVSTLELGDSALYLCASSWDGAGVNEKLFFGSGTQLSVL.

The chain couples TRBV5-1 to TRBJ1-2, with 7 positions matching TRBD1. The CDR3 totals 14 residues. CDR1 is SGHRS, CDR2 YFSETQ, per germline. Germline trimming cut 2 bases from V and 7 bases from J; bases unmatched to any gene: 8. In DNA form, the CDR3 reads TGCGCCAGCAGCTTCGACAGGGTAGTTGGTGGCTACACCTTC. Protein product: CASSFDRVVGGYTF.

About this clone itself: Mismatch with germline at one junction end may stem from a read error. The genes are TRBV6-5 and TRBJ1-6, with 7 bases identical to TRBD1. Germline CDR1 and CDR2: MNHEY and SVGAGI. This CDR3 contains 12 residues. CDR3 residues: CASGYRGSPLHF. DNA for the CDR3: TGTGCCAGCGGTTACAGGGGCTCACCCCTCCACTTT.